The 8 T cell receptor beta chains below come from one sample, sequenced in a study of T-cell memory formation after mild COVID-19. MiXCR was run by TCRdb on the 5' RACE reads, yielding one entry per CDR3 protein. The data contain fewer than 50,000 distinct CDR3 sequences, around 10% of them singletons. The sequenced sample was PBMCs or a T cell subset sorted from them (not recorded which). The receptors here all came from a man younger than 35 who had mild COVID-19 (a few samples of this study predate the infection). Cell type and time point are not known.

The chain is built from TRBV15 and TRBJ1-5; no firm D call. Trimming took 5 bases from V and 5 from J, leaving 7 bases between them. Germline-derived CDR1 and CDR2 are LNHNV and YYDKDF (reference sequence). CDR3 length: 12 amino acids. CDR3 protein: CATSRIYQPQHF. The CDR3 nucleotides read TGTGCCACCAGCCGAATTTATCAGCCCCAGCATTTT.

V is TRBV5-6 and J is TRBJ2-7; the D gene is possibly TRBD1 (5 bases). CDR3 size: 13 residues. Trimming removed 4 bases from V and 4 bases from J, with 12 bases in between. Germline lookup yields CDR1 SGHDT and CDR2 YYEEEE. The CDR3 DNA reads TGTGCCAGCAGCAAAGATTCAGGGTACGAGCAGTACGTC. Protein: CASSKDSGYEQYV.

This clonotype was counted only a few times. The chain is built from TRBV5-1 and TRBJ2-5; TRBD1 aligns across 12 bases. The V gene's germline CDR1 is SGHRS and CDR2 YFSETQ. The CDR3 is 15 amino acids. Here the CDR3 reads CAGSIGTGGAETQYF. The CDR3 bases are TGCGCGGGCAGCATCGGGACAGGGGGCGCGGAGACCCAGTACTTC.

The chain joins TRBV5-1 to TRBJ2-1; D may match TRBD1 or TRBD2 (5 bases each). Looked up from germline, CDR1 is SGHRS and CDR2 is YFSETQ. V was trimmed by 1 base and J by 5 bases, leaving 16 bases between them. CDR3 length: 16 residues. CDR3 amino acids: CASSLSGPRGHNEQFF. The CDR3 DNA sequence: TGCGCCAGCAGCTTGTCGGGGCCCCGGGGTCACAATGAGCAGTTCTTC.

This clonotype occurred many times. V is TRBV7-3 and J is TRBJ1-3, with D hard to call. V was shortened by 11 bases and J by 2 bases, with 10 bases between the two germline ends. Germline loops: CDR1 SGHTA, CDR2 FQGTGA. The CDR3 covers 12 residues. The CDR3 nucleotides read TGTGCCTTCTACCCGGCTGGAAACACCATATATTTT. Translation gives CAFYPAGNTIYF.

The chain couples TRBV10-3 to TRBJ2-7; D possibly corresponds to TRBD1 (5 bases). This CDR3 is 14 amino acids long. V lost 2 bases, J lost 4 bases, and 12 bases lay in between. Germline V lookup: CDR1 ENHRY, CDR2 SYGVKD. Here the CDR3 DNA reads TGTGCCATCAGTGAGAGGGGCCTTGGATACGAGCAGTACTTC. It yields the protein CAISERGLGYEQYF.

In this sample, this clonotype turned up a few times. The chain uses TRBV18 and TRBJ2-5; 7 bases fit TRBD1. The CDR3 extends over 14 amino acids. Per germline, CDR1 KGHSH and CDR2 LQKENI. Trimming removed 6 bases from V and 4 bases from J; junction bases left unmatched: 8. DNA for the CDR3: TGTGCCAGCTCGTTCAGACAGGGTGGAGAGACCCAGTACTTC. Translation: CASSFRQGGETQYF.

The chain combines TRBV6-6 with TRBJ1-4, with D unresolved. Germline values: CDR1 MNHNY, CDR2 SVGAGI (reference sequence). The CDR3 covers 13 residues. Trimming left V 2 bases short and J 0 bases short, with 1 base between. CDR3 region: CASSYATNEKLFF. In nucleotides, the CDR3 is TGTGCCAGCAGTTACGCAACTAATGAAAAACTGTTTTTT.